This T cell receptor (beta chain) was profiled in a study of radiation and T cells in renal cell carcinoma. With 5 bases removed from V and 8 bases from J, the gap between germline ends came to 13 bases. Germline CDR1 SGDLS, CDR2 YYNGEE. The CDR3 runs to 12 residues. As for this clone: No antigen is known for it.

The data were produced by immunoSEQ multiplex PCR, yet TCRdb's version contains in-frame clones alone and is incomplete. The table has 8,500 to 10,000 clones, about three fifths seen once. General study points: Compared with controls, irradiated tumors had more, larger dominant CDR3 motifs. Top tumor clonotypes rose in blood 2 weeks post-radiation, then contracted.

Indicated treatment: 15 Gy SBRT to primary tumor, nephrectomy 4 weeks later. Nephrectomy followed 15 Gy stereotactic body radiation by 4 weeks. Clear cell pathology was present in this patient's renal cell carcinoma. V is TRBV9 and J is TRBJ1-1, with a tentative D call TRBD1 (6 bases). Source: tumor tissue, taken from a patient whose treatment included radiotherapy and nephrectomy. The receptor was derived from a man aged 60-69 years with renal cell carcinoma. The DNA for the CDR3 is TGTGCCAGCAGGAGGGGGATTCGCGAAGCTTTCTTT. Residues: CASRRGIREAFF.